This TCR beta chain was profiled in a study of radiotherapy plus CTLA-4 blockade in lung cancer (dated by TCRdb to 2017 to 2018). Describing the broader study: Among enrolled patients, about 17% had an objective response and 31% reached disease control.

Libraries were prepared through the immunoSEQ multiplex PCR assay. TCRdb took over this immuneACCESS table, retaining in-frame rearrangements with V and J assigned. Such tables are incomplete; in checked studies, under half of the missing clones stem from an unresolved V gene, and the remainder is unexplained. Across this sample there are under 90,000 clones, with 72% seen only once. The biggest ten clones account for over 12% of the sample. Focal radiation therapy combined with CTLA-4 blockade (ipilimumab) was tested in patients with chemo-refractory metastatic non-small-cell lung cancer. Study-level results and caveats: The strongest predictors of response were reported to be early dynamic shifts in blood T cell clones along with a rise in serum interferon-beta following radiation. After treatment with radiotherapy and ipilimumab, TCR clones that came from tumors expanded in the peripheral blood.

This clone was seen only a few times. The target of this receptor is not known. No per-base quality is available; no much larger clone lies one base away. The junction shows trimming of 0 bases on V and 0 bases on J, and the gene matches do not reach 8 bases of it. Taken from the germline V gene, the CDR1 and CDR2 loops are LGHNA and YNFKEQ. The CDR3 goes from the cysteine to the phenylalanine over 17 residues. The DNA shown is the 51-base CDR3, in frame from base 1. The receptor chain draws on TRBV4-2 and TRBJ2-7; 7 junctional bases match TRBD2. Source: peripheral blood, taken from a patient treated with radiotherapy plus ipilimumab. The receptor's source is a human donor with non-small cell lung cancer that progressed on radiotherapy plus ipilimumab. The DNA is as follows: TGTGCCAGCAGCCAAGAGGGGGAGGGTGTAGCCTCCTACGAGCAGTACTTC. It is translated as CASSQEGEGVASYEQYF.